This TCR beta chain comes out of a study of T cells in localized non-small cell lung cancer. Regarding this clone: Its antigen is not known.

Study observations and caveats: Heterogeneity stays possible, as sequencing covered only one tumor region. Adjacent lung tissue had a median approximately 57 of the top 100 clones found in the tumor. Uninvolved adjacent lung, not tumor, had the highest T cell clonality.

The table came from immunoSEQ multiplex PCR; TCRdb's copy has only in-frame clones and leaves some out. The sample lists about 79,000 clones; more than 75% were seen once. The sequence derives from a woman aged 40-69 years with stage I squamous cell lung carcinoma. Specimen: peripheral blood, collected before any cancer treatment.

CDR3 sequence (DNA): TGCGCCAGCAGCGATACCGGGACAGGGCGGTACGAGCAGTACTTC. It codes for CASSDTGTGRYEQYF. The chain links TRBV5-1 to TRBJ2-7; 9 positions match TRBD1. CDR1 is SGHRS, CDR2 YFSETQ, per germline. V lost 4 bases, J lost 4 bases, and 9 bases stayed unmatched. This CDR3 contains 15 residues. The full variable domain, its missing parts supplied by reference TRBV5-1 and TRBJ2-7, is KAGVTQTPRYLIKTRGQQVTLSCSPISGHRSVSWYQQTPGQGLQFLFEYFSETQRNKGNFPGRFSGRQFSNSRSEMNVSTLELGDSALYLCASSDTGTGRYEQYFGPGTRLTVT.